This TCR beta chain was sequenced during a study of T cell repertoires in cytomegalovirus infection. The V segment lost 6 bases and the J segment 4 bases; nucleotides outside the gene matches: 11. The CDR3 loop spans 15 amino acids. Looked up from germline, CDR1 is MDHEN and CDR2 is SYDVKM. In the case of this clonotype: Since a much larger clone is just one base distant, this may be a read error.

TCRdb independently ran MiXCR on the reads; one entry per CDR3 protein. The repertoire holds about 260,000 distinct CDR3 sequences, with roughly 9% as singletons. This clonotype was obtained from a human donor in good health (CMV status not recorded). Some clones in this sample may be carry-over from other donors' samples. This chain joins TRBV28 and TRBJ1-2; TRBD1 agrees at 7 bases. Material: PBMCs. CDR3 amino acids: CASSRIDRAVYGYTF. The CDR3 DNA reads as TGTGCCAGCAGCCGAATTGACAGGGCTGTCTATGGCTACACCTTC.